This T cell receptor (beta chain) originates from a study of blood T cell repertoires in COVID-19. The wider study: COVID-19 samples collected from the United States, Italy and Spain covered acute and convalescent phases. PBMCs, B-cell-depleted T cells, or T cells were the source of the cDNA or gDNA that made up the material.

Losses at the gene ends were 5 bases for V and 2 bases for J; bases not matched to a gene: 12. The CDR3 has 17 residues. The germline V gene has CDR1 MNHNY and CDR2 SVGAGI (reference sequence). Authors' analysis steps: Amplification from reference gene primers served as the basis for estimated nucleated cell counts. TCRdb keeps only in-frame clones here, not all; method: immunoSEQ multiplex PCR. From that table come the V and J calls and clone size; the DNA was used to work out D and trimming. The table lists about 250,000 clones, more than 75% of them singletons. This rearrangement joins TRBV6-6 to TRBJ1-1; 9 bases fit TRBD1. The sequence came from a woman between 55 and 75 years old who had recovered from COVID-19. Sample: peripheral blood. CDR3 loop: CASSPRDRVLTNTEAFF. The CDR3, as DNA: TGTGCCAGCAGTCCCCGGGACAGGGTTTTGACTAACACTGAAGCTTTCTTT.